A selection of T cell receptor beta chains follows, all from one sample in a study of cytomegalovirus exposure and HLA in healthy donors. The protocol was immunoSEQ multiplex PCR, while the TCRdb copy is restricted to in-frame clones and leaves out a portion. Among some 170,000 clones listed, about nine tenths were seen once. Material for sequencing was PBMCs. All receptors derive from a man aged 18-30 years in good health and CMV-seropositive. CDR3s include the opening cysteine and the closing phenylalanine or tryptophan. The D gene is left open where the match is weak. Expanded clones are given a class, and other clones once, few, many or no size at all.

J gene: TRBJ1-1
clone size: .
V gene: TRBV29-1
D gene: TRBD1
CDR3 length: 13
CDR3 DNA: TGCAGCGTTTCTACAGGGGGCAATTGGGGAGCTTTCTTT
CDR3 protein: CSVSTGGNWGAFF

J gene: TRBJ2-3
clone size: .
V gene: TRBV7-2
D gene: TRBD2
CDR3 length: 16
CDR3 DNA: TGTGCCAGCAGCTTTACTAGCGGGGCAAGCACAGATACGCAGTATTTT
CDR3 protein: CASSFTSGASTDTQYF

J gene: TRBJ2-3
clone size: .
V gene: TRBV11-2
D gene: .
CDR3 length: 14
CDR3 DNA: TGTGCCAGCAGCTTGGGGGGGGCCCCGAATACGCAGTATTTT
CDR3 protein: CASSLGGAPNTQYF

J gene: TRBJ1-5
clone size: .
V gene: TRBV29-1
D gene: .
CDR3 length: 12
CDR3 DNA: TGCAGCGTTGGGAGCCAAAATCAGCCCCAGCATTTT
CDR3 protein: CSVGSQNQPQHF

J gene: TRBJ2-3
clone size: .
V gene: TRBV11-2
D gene: TRBD1
CDR3 length: 15
CDR3 DNA: TGTGCCAGCAGCGCAGGGACAGGTACGACAGATACGCAGTATTTT
CDR3 protein: CASSAGTGTTDTQYF

J gene: TRBJ1-1
clone size: .
V gene: TRBV15
D gene: TRBD1
CDR3 length: 19
CDR3 DNA: TGTGCCACCAGCAGAGATCATCAATTTTTGGACAGGGGGGGGGCTGAAGCTTTCTTT
CDR3 protein: CATSRDHQFLDRGGAEAFF

J gene: TRBJ2-7
clone size: .
V gene: TRBV4-3
D gene: .
CDR3 length: 13
CDR3 DNA: TGCGCCAGCGCCCGGGAGCACGACTACGAGCAGTACTTC
CDR3 protein: CASAREHDYEQYF

J gene: TRBJ1-4
clone size: .
V gene: TRBV23-1
D gene: TRBD1
CDR3 length: 17
CDR3 DNA: TGCGCCAGCAGTCAATCCGGTGGGGACAGGGGCCGAGAAAAACTGTTTTTT
CDR3 protein: CASSQSGGDRGREKLFF

J gene: TRBJ1-2
clone size: .
V gene: TRBV7-2
D gene: TRBD1
CDR3 length: 13
CDR3 DNA: TGTGCCAGCAGCTTAGATAGACAGGGTGGCTACACCTTC
CDR3 protein: CASSLDRQGGYTF

J gene: TRBJ1-5
clone size: .
V gene: TRBV7-8
D gene: TRBD1
CDR3 length: 15
CDR3 DNA: TGTGCCAGCAGCTCTCAGGGGGACAGCAATCAGCCCCAGCATTTT
CDR3 protein: CASSSQGDSNQPQHF

J gene: TRBJ2-7
clone size: .
V gene: TRBV28
D gene: TRBD2
CDR3 length: 16
CDR3 DNA: TGTGCCAGCAGCCTTAGGGGACTAGCGGGAATCTACGAGCAGTACTTC
CDR3 protein: CASSLRGLAGIYEQYF

J gene: TRBJ2-1
clone size: .
V gene: TRBV9
D gene: TRBD2
CDR3 length: 16
CDR3 DNA: TGTGCCAGCAGCGTAGCGGGAGGGGGAGCCTACAATGAGCAGTTCTTC
CDR3 protein: CASSVAGGGAYNEQFF

J gene: TRBJ2-1
clone size: many
V gene: TRBV11-1
D gene: TRBD1
CDR3 length: 15
CDR3 DNA: TGTGCCAGCAGCTTGGGACAGGGTATTTGGAATGAGCAGTTCTTC
CDR3 protein: CASSLGQGIWNEQFF

J gene: TRBJ1-2
clone size: .
V gene: TRBV28
D gene: .
CDR3 length: 11
CDR3 DNA: TGTGCCAGCAGTTTAGGGCGCCATGGTTTCTTC
CDR3 protein: CASSLGRHGFF

J gene: TRBJ1-2
clone size: .
V gene: TRBV27
D gene: .
CDR3 length: 15
CDR3 DNA: TGTGCCAGCAGCCTTCTTGCGGCCCCTTCCTATGGCTACACCTTC
CDR3 protein: CASSLLAAPSYGYTF

J gene: TRBJ1-5
clone size: .
V gene: TRBV28
D gene: .
CDR3 length: 12
CDR3 DNA: TGTGCCAGCAGACGACAGAATCAGCCCCAGCATTTT
CDR3 protein: CASRRQNQPQHF

J gene: TRBJ1-5
clone size: .
V gene: TRBV30
D gene: .
CDR3 length: 18
CDR3 DNA: TGTGCCTGGAGTGTACCGATTTACAGGGTAAACAGCAATCAGCCCCAGCATTTT
CDR3 protein: CAWSVPIYRVNSNQPQHF

J gene: TRBJ1-5
clone size: .
V gene: TRBV18
D gene: .
CDR3 length: 14
CDR3 DNA: TGTGCCAGCTCCCCCAGGGATAGCAATCAGCCCCAGCATTTT
CDR3 protein: CASSPRDSNQPQHF

J gene: TRBJ1-1
clone size: .
V gene: TRBV6-5
D gene: .
CDR3 length: 12
CDR3 DNA: TGTGCCAGCAGTTCCCAGGGCACTGAAGCTTTCTTT
CDR3 protein: CASSSQGTEAFF

J gene: TRBJ1-2
clone size: .
V gene: TRBV7-2
D gene: .
CDR3 length: 12
CDR3 DNA: TGTGCCAGCAGCCTACCCTCGGGTCCCCACACCTTC
CDR3 protein: CASSLPSGPHTF

J gene: TRBJ1-3
clone size: .
V gene: TRBV11-2
D gene: .
CDR3 length: 16
CDR3 DNA: TGTGCCAGCAGCTTAATAGGACTCAACTCTGGAAACACCATATATTTT
CDR3 protein: CASSLIGLNSGNTIYF

J gene: TRBJ2-4
clone size: .
V gene: TRBV5-8
D gene: .
CDR3 length: 16
CDR3 DNA: TGTGCCAGCAGCTTGGTTACAGGGTCAGCCAAAAACATTCAGTACTTC
CDR3 protein: CASSLVTGSAKNIQYF

J gene: TRBJ2-1
clone size: .
V gene: TRBV9
D gene: .
CDR3 length: 16
CDR3 DNA: TGTGCCAGCAGCCCCAAGGGGGGGACTGTATACAATGAGCAGTTCTTC
CDR3 protein: CASSPKGGTVYNEQFF

J gene: TRBJ1-1
clone size: .
V gene: TRBV7-3
D gene: .
CDR3 length: 13
CDR3 DNA: TGTGCCAGCAGATCCGGATCCGGACACGAAGCTTTCTTT
CDR3 protein: CASRSGSGHEAFF

J gene: TRBJ1-6
clone size: .
V gene: TRBV11-3
D gene: .
CDR3 length: 13
CDR3 DNA: TGTGCCAGTGGAGCAACGAGAGATTCACCCCTCCACTTT
CDR3 protein: CASGATRDSPLHF

J gene: TRBJ2-6
clone size: .
V gene: TRBV5-1
D gene: TRBD1
CDR3 length: 17
CDR3 DNA: TGCGCCAGCAGCCGATCGGGACAGGGGGCAGGGGCCAACGTCCTGACTTTC
CDR3 protein: CASSRSGQGAGANVLTF

J gene: TRBJ2-7
clone size: .
V gene: TRBV28
D gene: .
CDR3 length: 13
CDR3 DNA: TGTGCCAGCACCTCTACTAGATACTACGAGCAGTACTTC
CDR3 protein: CASTSTRYYEQYF

J gene: TRBJ2-1
clone size: .
V gene: TRBV9
D gene: TRBD1
CDR3 length: 15
CDR3 DNA: TGTGCCAGCAGCACCGGGACAGGGGGCGGGAATGAGCAGTTCTTC
CDR3 protein: CASSTGTGGGNEQFF

J gene: TRBJ1-1
clone size: few
V gene: TRBV2
D gene: .
CDR3 length: 13
CDR3 DNA: TGTGCCAGCAGTATTTCCAGTAACACTGAAGCTTTCTTT
CDR3 protein: CASSISSNTEAFF

J gene: TRBJ2-1
clone size: .
V gene: TRBV5-4
D gene: TRBD2
CDR3 length: 14
CDR3 DNA: TGTGCCAGCAGCTTTAGAGCGGGGGTCAATGAGCAGTTCTTC
CDR3 protein: CASSFRAGVNEQFF

J gene: TRBJ2-5
clone size: .
V gene: TRBV4-3
D gene: .
CDR3 length: 15
CDR3 DNA: TGCGCCAGCAGCCAAGATCCGACGGGGTCAGAGACCCAGTACTTC
CDR3 protein: CASSQDPTGSETQYF

J gene: TRBJ2-1
clone size: .
V gene: TRBV5-6
D gene: TRBD2
CDR3 length: 16
CDR3 DNA: TGTGCCAGCAGCTTTGGGACTAGCGGGGGGACGAATGAGCAGTTCTTC
CDR3 protein: CASSFGTSGGTNEQFF

J gene: TRBJ1-3
clone size: once
V gene: TRBV27
D gene: TRBD1
CDR3 length: 16
CDR3 DNA: TGTGCCAGCAGCCGTCCCGGGACAGTCTCTGGAAACACCATATATTTT
CDR3 protein: CASSRPGTVSGNTIYF

J gene: TRBJ1-2
clone size: .
V gene: TRBV13
D gene: TRBD1
CDR3 length: 13
CDR3 DNA: TGTGCCAGCGGACAGGGGGCCGACTATGGCTACACCTTC
CDR3 protein: CASGQGADYGYTF

J gene: TRBJ2-1
clone size: .
V gene: TRBV4-2
D gene: .
CDR3 length: 16
CDR3 DNA: TGTGCCAGCAGCCCAGAGCTGGGAGGCATTTACAATGAGCAGTTCTTC
CDR3 protein: CASSPELGGIYNEQFF

J gene: TRBJ2-1
clone size: .
V gene: TRBV9
D gene: TRBD2
CDR3 length: 17
CDR3 DNA: TGTGCCAGCAGCAATACACCCGGGACTAGCGAGTACAATGAGCAGTTCTTC
CDR3 protein: CASSNTPGTSEYNEQFF

J gene: TRBJ2-1
clone size: once
V gene: TRBV29-1
D gene: .
CDR3 length: 12
CDR3 DNA: TGCAGCGTCCCTGACAGCAACAATGAGCAGTTCTTC
CDR3 protein: CSVPDSNNEQFF

J gene: TRBJ2-2
clone size: .
V gene: TRBV20-1
D gene: .
CDR3 length: 11
CDR3 DNA: TGCAGTGCTCCAGGGCCCGGGGAGCTGTTTTTT
CDR3 protein: CSAPGPGELFF

J gene: TRBJ1-1
clone size: .
V gene: TRBV14
D gene: TRBD1
CDR3 length: 14
CDR3 DNA: TGTGCCAGCAGCCCGCGGACAGGGAACACTGAAGCTTTCTTT
CDR3 protein: CASSPRTGNTEAFF

J gene: TRBJ2-4
clone size: .
V gene: TRBV7-2
D gene: .
CDR3 length: 12
CDR3 DNA: TGTGCCAGCAGCTTAGGGGACACCCTACAGTACTTC
CDR3 protein: CASSLGDTLQYF

J gene: TRBJ1-2
clone size: .
V gene: TRBV30
D gene: .
CDR3 length: 12
CDR3 DNA: TGTGCCTGGAGTGTCAGGGGACATGGCTACACCTTC
CDR3 protein: CAWSVRGHGYTF

J gene: TRBJ1-2
clone size: .
V gene: TRBV14
D gene: .
CDR3 length: 15
CDR3 DNA: TGTGCCAGCAGCCAAGGGGCCGGCCTTTACTATGGCTACACCTTC
CDR3 protein: CASSQGAGLYYGYTF

J gene: TRBJ1-5
clone size: .
V gene: TRBV7-9
D gene: TRBD1
CDR3 length: 17
CDR3 DNA: TGTGCCAGCAGCTTAGAGCAGGGGGCTCATAGCAATCAGCCCCAGCATTTT
CDR3 protein: CASSLEQGAHSNQPQHF

J gene: TRBJ2-7
clone size: .
V gene: TRBV27
D gene: .
CDR3 length: 15
CDR3 DNA: TGTGCCAGCAGTTTATCCCCCTCGGGGGCCTACGAGCAGTACTTC
CDR3 protein: CASSLSPSGAYEQYF

J gene: TRBJ2-5
clone size: .
V gene: TRBV6-5
D gene: .
CDR3 length: 13
CDR3 DNA: TGTGCCAGCAGCCGCGGGGCCCTCGAGACCCAGTACTTC
CDR3 protein: CASSRGALETQYF

J gene: TRBJ2-5
clone size: .
V gene: TRBV28
D gene: .
CDR3 length: 14
CDR3 DNA: TGTGCCACGGCGGGGGCAACCACCCAAGAGACCCAGTACTTC
CDR3 protein: CATAGATTQETQYF

J gene: TRBJ1-2
clone size: once
V gene: TRBV10-2
D gene: .
CDR3 length: 12
CDR3 DNA: TGCGCCAGCAGTGCCGTTAACTATGGCTACACCTTC
CDR3 protein: CASSAVNYGYTF

J gene: TRBJ2-1
clone size: .
V gene: TRBV29-1
D gene: .
CDR3 length: 14
CDR3 DNA: TGCAGCGTTGGCCGGGACTCGAGGGGAAATGAGCAGTTCTTC
CDR3 protein: CSVGRDSRGNEQFF

J gene: TRBJ2-7
clone size: .
V gene: TRBV19
D gene: TRBD2
CDR3 length: 15
CDR3 DNA: TGTGCCAGTAGCCTGGCGGGGGGCCGGAATTACGAGCAGTACTTC
CDR3 protein: CASSLAGGRNYEQYF

J gene: TRBJ1-4
clone size: few
V gene: TRBV2
D gene: .
CDR3 length: 15
CDR3 DNA: TGTGCCAGCAGTGAGATGGGAGGCGGGAATGAAAAACTGTTTTTT
CDR3 protein: CASSEMGGGNEKLFF

J gene: TRBJ2-7
clone size: few
V gene: TRBV4-1
D gene: .
CDR3 length: 16
CDR3 DNA: TGCGCCAGCAGCCAAGTCTACGGGGGACGCTCCTACGAGCAGTACTTC
CDR3 protein: CASSQVYGGRSYEQYF

J gene: TRBJ2-3
clone size: .
V gene: TRBV10-2
D gene: TRBD1
CDR3 length: 15
CDR3 DNA: TGCGCCAGCAGAGCCGGGACAGGGGGCAGGGATACGCAGTATTTT
CDR3 protein: CASRAGTGGRDTQYF

J gene: TRBJ1-1
clone size: .
V gene: TRBV5-4
D gene: .
CDR3 length: 12
CDR3 DNA: TGTGCCAGCAGCTTGGTAGGCAGGGGAGCTTTCTTT
CDR3 protein: CASSLVGRGAFF